This T cell receptor beta chain was sequenced during a study of T cells in Graves' hyperthyroidism and ophthalmopathy. This clonotype showed up many times. Its antigen is undetermined. TCR beta CDR3 sequences were amplified from RNA transcripts. Researchers ran a first-round RT-PCR on the TCR CDR3 using the HTBI primer set. MiXCR, applied by TCRdb to the multiplex PCR reads, yields one record per CDR3 protein. The table has fewer than 850,000 distinct CDR3 sequences, 17% seen once. The study, taken as a whole, reports: Most expanded thyroid clonotypes above 0.001 recurred in blood.

Material for sequencing was blood. The receptor comes from a man aged 50 to 60 with Graves' hyperthyroidism.

The CDR3 nucleotides read TGTGCCACCGGCGGAGGGACTAGACTGAACAATGAGCAGTTCTTC. Its protein is CATGGGTRLNNEQFF. V is TRBV10-3 and J is TRBJ2-1; 8 bases are shared with TRBD2. Per the germline V gene, CDR1 is ENHRY and CDR2 is SYGVKD. This CDR3 comprises 15 residues. With 10 bases clipped from V and 5 bases from J, the junction kept 13 bases outside the gene matches.